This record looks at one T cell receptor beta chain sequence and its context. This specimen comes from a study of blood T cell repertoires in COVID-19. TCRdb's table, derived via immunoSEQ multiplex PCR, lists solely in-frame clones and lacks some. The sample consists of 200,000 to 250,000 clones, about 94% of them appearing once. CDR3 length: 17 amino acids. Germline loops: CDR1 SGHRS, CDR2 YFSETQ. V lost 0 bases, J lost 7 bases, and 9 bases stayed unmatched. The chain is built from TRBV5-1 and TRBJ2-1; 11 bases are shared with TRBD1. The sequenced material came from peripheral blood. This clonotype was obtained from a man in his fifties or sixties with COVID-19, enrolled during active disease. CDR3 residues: CASSLAPRTGGFNEQFF. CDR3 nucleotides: TGCGCCAGCAGCTTGGCGCCCAGGACAGGGGGCTTTAATGAGCAGTTCTTC.